The 3 T cell receptor beta chains below all came from one sample that was sequenced in a study of blood T cell repertoires in COVID-19. Sequencing used immunoSEQ multiplex PCR; TCRdb keeps in-frame clones, though not all of them. This table has a few hundred thousand clones, roughly 90% appearing once. Sequencing input: PBMCs or T cells enriched from blood (not recorded which). These receptors came from a woman aged 18-30 years who had been exposed to COVID-19.

The CDR3, as DNA: TGTGCCAGTAGTAGGGACAGGCTTTCACCCCTCCACTTT. The encoded protein is CASSRDRLSPLHF. The chain joins TRBV19 to TRBJ1-6; 8 bases are shared with TRBD1. The CDR3 is made up of 13 amino acids. The germline V gene has CDR1 LNHDA and CDR2 SQIVND (reference sequence). Trimming cost V 4 bases and J 9 bases; bases outside gene matches: 2. Filled out from reference TRBV19 and TRBJ1-6, the complete variable domain reads DGGITQSPKYLFRKEGQNVTLSCEQNLNHDAMYWYRQDPGQGLRLIYYSQIVNDFQKGDIAEGYSVSREKKESFPLTVTSAQKNPTAFYLCASSRDRLSPLHFGNGTRLTVT.

Notes on this clone: This specimen includes other DNA sequences encoding the same CDR3. The V gene is TRBV28, the J gene TRBJ2-7, with 12 bases lining up with TRBD2. V lost 1 base and J lost 3; bases outside the gene matches: 1. This CDR3 is 15 amino acids long. Germline assignment: CDR1 MDHEN and CDR2 SYDVKM. CDR3 amino acids: CASSLSGLAGYEQYF. The CDR3 DNA is TGTGCCAGCAGTTTATCGGGACTAGCGGGCTACGAGCAGTACTTC.

J is TRBJ1-1 and V is TRBV19; tentatively, D is TRBD1 (6 bases). CDR1 and CDR2 (germline): LNHDA, SQIVND (reference sequence). Trimming removed 8 bases at V and 1 base at J, with 17 bases between. This CDR3 is 15 amino acids long. CDR3 sequence: CASQEQGRQNTEAFF. For the CDR3, the DNA is TGTGCCAGTCAAGAGCAGGGGCGACAGAACACTGAAGCTTTCTTT.